The present TCR beta chain was sequenced within a study of immune characterization of retroperitoneal liposarcoma. TCRdb independently ran MiXCR on the PCR reads; one entry per CDR3 protein. The data show 9,000 to 13,000 distinct CDR3 sequences, around 30% seen once. In its sample, this clonotype was seen once. Germline values: CDR1 MNHGY, CDR2 SAAAGT. This CDR3 has 15 residues. The rearrangement uses TRBV6-8 and TRBJ2-4, with TRBD1 identical over 8 bases. The end of the DNA fits TRBJ2-1 better, so the J call may be wrong. Sequencing used tumor tissue. The sequence was obtained from a male donor with retroperitoneal liposarcoma. The CDR3 sequence is CASIGQGIAKNIQFF. The CDR3 region has the DNA TGTGCCAGCATTGGACAGGGAATAGCCAAAAACATTCAGTTCTTC.